This T cell receptor delta chain was sequenced during a study of human gamma delta and Vdelta1 T cells. Notes on this clone: No antigen is known for it.

Study-wide points: Reportedly, Delta One T cells were polyclonal and broadly targeted acute myeloid leukemia.

Germline assignment: CDR1 GEAIGNYY and CDR2 EKD. The CDR3 is 14 amino acids. J lost 3 bases, V lost 4 bases, and 5 bases had no gene match. TCRdb fed the PCR reads into CATT to redo clone calling. Seen here are over 10,000 delta-chain clones, about half observed once, and the top ten hold more than 1.3%. This TCR came from a human donor in good health. The chain carries TRDV2 and TRDJ1; TRDD3 aligns across 9 bases. Sequencing was performed on Vdelta1 gamma-delta T cells from blood grown in culture (DOT cells). The DNA of the CDR3 is TGTGCCTGTGATTGGGGGATAAAAGCCGATAAACTCATCTTT. Amino acids: CACDWGIKADKLIF.